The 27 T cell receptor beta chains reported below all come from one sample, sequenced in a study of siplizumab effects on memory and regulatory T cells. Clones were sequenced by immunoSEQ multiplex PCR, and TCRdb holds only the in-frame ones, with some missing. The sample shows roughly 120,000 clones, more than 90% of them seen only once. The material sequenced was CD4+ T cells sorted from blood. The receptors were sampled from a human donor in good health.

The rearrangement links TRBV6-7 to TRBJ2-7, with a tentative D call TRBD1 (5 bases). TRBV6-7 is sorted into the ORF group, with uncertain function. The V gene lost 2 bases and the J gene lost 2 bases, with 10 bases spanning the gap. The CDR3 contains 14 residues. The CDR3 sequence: CASSYRGATYEQYF. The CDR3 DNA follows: TGTGCCAGCAGTTACAGGGGCGCTACCTACGAGCAGTACTTC.

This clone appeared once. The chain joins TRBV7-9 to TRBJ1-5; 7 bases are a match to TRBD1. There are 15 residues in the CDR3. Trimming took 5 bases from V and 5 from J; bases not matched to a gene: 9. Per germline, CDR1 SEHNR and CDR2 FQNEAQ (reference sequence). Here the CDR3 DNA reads TGTGCCAGCAGCCTACAGGGGAGGCCGGATCAGCCCCAGCATTTT. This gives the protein CASSLQGRPDQPQHF.

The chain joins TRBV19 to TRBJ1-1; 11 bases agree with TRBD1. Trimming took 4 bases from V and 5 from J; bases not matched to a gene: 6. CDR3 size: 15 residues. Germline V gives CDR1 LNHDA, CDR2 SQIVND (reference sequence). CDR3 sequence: CASSRTGGARTEAFF. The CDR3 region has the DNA TGTGCCAGTAGTAGGACAGGGGGCGCGAGGACTGAAGCTTTCTTT.

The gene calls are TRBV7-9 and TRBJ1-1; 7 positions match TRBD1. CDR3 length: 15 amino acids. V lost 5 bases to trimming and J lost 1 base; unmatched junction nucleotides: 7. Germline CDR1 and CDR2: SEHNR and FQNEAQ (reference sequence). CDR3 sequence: CASSARQGANTEAFF. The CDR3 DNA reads TGTGCCAGCAGCGCCCGACAGGGAGCGAACACTGAAGCTTTCTTT.

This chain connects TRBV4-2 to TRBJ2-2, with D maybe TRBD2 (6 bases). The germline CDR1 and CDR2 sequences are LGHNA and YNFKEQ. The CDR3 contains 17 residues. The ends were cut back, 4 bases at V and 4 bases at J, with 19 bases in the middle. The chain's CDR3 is CASSPTLSGGLTGELFF. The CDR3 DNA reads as TGTGCCAGCAGCCCGACGCTTAGCGGAGGACTCACCGGGGAGCTGTTTTTT.

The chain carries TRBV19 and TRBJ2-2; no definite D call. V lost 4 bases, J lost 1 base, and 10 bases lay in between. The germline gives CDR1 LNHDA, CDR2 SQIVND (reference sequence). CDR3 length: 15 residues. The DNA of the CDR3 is TGTGCCAGTAGTAGAAACGACATGAACACCGGGGAGCTGTTTTTT. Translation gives CASSRNDMNTGELFF.

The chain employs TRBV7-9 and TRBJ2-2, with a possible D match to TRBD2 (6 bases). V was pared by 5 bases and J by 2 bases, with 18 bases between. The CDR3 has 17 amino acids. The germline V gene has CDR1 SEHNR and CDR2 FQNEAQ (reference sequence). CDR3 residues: CASSRNRDSLNTGELFF. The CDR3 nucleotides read TGTGCCAGCAGCCGGAACCGGGACTCTTTAAACACCGGGGAGCTGTTTTTT.

The CDR3 DNA sequence: TGCGCCAGCAGGTGGAGGGATGGGACCGGGGAGCTGTTTTTT. Translated, it gives CASRWRDGTGELFF. The J gene is TRBJ2-2, the V gene TRBV4-1; a weak D match, TRBD2 (6 bases). This CDR3 has 14 amino acids. CDR1 and CDR2 (germline): MGHRA, YSYEKL. Trimming left V 6 bases short and J 5 bases short, with 13 bases between.

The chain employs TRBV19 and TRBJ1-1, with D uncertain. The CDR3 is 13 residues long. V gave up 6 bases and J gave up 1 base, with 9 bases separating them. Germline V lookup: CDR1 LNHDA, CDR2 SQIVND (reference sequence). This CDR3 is CASRGYGNTEAFF. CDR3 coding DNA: TGTGCCAGTAGAGGTTACGGGAACACTGAAGCTTTCTTT.

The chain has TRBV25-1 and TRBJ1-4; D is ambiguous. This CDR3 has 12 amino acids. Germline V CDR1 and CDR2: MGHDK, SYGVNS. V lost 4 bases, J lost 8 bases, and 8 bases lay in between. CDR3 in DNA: TGTGCCAGCAGTGTCTTTCGGGAAAAACTGTTTTTT. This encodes CASSVFREKLFF.

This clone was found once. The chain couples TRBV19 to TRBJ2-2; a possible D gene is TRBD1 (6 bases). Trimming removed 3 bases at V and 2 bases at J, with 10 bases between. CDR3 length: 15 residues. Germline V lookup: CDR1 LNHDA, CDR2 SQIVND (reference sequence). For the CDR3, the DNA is TGTGCCAGTAGTATGCAGGGACATAACACCGGGGAGCTGTTTTTT. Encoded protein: CASSMQGHNTGELFF.

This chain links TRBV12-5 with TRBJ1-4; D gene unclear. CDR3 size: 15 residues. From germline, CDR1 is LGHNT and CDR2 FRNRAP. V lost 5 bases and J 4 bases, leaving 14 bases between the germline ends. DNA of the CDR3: TGTGCTAGTGGTCCCCCCTCCCCTGGTAATGAAAAACTGTTTTTT. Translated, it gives CASGPPSPGNEKLFF.

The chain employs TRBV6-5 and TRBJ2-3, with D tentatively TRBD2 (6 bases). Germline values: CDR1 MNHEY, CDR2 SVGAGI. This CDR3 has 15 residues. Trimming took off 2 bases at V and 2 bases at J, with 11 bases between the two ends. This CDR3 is CASSYAAGFTDTQYF. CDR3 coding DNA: TGTGCCAGCAGTTACGCTGCGGGATTCACAGATACGCAGTATTTT.

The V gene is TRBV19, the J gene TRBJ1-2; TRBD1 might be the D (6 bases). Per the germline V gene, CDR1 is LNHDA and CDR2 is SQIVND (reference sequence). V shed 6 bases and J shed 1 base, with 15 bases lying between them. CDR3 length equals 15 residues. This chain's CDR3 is CASRVQGNYNYGYTF. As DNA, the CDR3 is TGTGCCAGTAGAGTACAGGGCAATTATAACTATGGCTACACCTTC.

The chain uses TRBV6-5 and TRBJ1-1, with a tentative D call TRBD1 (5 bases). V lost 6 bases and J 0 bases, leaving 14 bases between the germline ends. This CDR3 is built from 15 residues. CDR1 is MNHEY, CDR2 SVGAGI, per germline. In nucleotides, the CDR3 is TGTGCCAGCAGACGCTACCGGGACTTGAACACTGAAGCTTTCTTT. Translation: CASRRYRDLNTEAFF.

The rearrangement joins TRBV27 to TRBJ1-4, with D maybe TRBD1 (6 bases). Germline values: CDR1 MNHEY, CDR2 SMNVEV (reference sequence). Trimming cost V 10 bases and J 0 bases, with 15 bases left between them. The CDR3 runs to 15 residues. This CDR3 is CATSDRPATNEKLFF. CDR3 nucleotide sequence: TGTGCCACCTCGGACAGACCAGCAACTAATGAAAAACTGTTTTTT. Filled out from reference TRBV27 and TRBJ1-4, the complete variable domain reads EAQVTQNPRYLITVTGKKLTVTCSQNMNHEYMSWYRQDPGLGLRQIYYSMNVEVTDKGDVPEGYKVSRKEKRNFPLILESPSPNQTSLYFCATSDRPATNEKLFFGSGTQLSVL.

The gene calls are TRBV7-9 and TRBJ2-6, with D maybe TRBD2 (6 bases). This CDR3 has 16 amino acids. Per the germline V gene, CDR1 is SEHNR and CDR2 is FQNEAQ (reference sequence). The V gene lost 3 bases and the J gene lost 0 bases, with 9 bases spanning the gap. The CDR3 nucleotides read TGTGCCAGCAGCTTTGGGAGGAGCTCTGGGGCCAACGTCCTGACTTTC. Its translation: CASSFGRSSGANVLTF.

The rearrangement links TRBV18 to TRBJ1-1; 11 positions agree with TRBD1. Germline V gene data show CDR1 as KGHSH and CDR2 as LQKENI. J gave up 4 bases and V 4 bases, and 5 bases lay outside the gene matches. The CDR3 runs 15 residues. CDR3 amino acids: CASSLRGTGGTEAFF. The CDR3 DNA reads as TGTGCCAGCTCACTGCGGGGGACAGGGGGCACTGAAGCTTTCTTT.

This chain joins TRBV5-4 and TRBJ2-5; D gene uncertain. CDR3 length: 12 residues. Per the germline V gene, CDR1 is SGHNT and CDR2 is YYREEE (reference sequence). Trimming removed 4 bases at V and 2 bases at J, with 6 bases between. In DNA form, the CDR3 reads TGTGCCAGCAGCGTTGAACAAGAGACCCAGTACTTC. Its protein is CASSVEQETQYF.

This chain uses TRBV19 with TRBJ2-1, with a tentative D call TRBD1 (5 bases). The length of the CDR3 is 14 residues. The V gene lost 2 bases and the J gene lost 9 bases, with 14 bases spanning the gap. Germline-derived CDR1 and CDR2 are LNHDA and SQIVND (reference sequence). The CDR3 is CASSISPLTGEQFF. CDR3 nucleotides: TGTGCCAGTAGTATAAGTCCCCTCACAGGTGAGCAGTTCTTC.

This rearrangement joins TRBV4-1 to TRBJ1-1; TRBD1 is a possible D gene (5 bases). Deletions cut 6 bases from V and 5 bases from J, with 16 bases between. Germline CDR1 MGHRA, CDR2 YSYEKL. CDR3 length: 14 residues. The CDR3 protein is CASRGPLKGTEAFF. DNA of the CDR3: TGCGCCAGCAGGGGACCCCTTAAAGGGACTGAAGCTTTCTTT.

The CDR3 nucleotides are TGTGCCAGCAGTTACTCGGCGCGGGGGGACGTTGAGCAGTTCTTC. Translated: CASSYSARGDVEQFF. The rearrangement uses TRBV6-5 and TRBJ2-1; TRBD2 agrees at 8 bases. The CDR3 is 15 amino acids. The V gene's germline CDR1 is MNHEY and CDR2 SVGAGI. J gave up 9 bases and V 0 bases, and 7 bases lay outside the gene matches.

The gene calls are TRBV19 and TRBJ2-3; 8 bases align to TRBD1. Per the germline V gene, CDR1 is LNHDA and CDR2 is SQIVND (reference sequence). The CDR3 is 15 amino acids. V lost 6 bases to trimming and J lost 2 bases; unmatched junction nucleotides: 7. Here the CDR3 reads CASRSGQAITDTQYF. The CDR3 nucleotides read TGTGCCAGTAGATCGGGACAGGCCATCACAGATACGCAGTATTTT. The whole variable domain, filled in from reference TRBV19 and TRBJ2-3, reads DGGITQSPKYLFRKEGQNVTLSCEQNLNHDAMYWYRQDPGQGLRLIYYSQIVNDFQKGDIAEGYSVSREKKESFPLTVTSAQKNPTAFYLCASRSGQAITDTQYFGPGTRLTVL.

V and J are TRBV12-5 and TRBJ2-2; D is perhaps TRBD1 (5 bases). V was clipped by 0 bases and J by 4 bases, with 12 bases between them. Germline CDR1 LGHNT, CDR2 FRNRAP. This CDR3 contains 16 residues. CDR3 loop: CASGLVNWQGTGELFF. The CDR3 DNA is TGTGCTAGTGGTTTGGTAAATTGGCAGGGCACCGGGGAGCTGTTTTTT.

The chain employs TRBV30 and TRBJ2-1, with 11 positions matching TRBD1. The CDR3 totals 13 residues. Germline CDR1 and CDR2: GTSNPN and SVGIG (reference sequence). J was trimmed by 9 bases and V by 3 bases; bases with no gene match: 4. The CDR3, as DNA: TGTGCCTGGAGGGACAGGGGGCATCTTGAGCAGTTCTTC. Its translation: CAWRDRGHLEQFF.

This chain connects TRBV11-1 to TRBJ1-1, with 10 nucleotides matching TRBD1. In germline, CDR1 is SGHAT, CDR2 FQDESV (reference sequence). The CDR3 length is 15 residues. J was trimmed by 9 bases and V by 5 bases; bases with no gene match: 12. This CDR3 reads CASSKTGGGNHKAFF. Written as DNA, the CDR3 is TGTGCCAGCAGCAAGACAGGGGGCGGGAACCATAAAGCTTTCTTT. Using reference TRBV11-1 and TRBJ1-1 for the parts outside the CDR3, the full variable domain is EAEVAQSPRYKITEKSQAVAFWCDPISGHATLYWYRQILGQGPELLVQFQDESVVDDSQLPKDRFSAERLKGVDSTLKIQPAELGDSAMYLCASSKTGGGNHKAFFGQGTRLTVV.

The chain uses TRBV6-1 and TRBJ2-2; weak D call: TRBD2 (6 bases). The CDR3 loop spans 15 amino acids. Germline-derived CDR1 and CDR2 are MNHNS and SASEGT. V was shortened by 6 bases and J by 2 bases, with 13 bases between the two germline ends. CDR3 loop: CASSPPGLNTGELFF. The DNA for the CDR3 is TGTGCCAGCAGCCCCCCGGGACTTAACACCGGGGAGCTGTTTTTT.